This T cell receptor beta chain was observed in a study of OX40 agonist ivuxolimab in advanced cancers. For the study at large: Patients were treated with intravenous ivuxolimab, dosed at 0.01 to 10 mg/kg and infused every 2 weeks. Partial responses occurred in Three dose-escalation patients, one with hepatocellular carcinoma and two with cutaneous melanoma.

Some clones are missing from TCRdb's copy, which holds only in-frame ones; the method was immunoSEQ multiplex PCR. The repertoire holds 74,000 or so clones, with around 85% as singletons. CDR1 and CDR2 (germline): MNHEY, SMNVEV (reference sequence). Trimming removed 4 bases from V and 6 bases from J, with 16 bases in between. CDR3 size: 14 residues. Note on this clone: Its cognate antigen is unknown.

Cycle 7 day 1, cycle 4 day 1, and baseline were the timepoints at which blood was sampled. Findings of the study overall: Relative to CD4+ cells, CD8+ T cells on average had more expanded clones.

The starting material was CD4+ or CD8+ T cells sorted from blood, obtained in a trial of the OX40 agonist ivuxolimab. The TCR comes from an adult with an advanced solid tumor such as melanoma, head and neck, liver or kidney cancer. The chain links TRBV27 to TRBJ2-7; a possible D gene is TRBD1 (6 bases). The CDR3 protein is CASSYSGQRSEQYF. The CDR3 coding sequence is TGTGCCAGCAGTTATTCGGGACAACGGAGCGAGCAGTACTTC.